This TCR beta chain was identified in a study of T cell repertoires in cytomegalovirus infection. Overall study: CMV infection together with matching HLA type was indicated by public TCR beta signatures. Findings and caveats of the study: CMV carriers having the relevant HLA were flagged by cumulative public TCR beta family frequency.

As to this clonotype: Its antigen is unidentified.

TCRdb analysed the reads with MiXCR anew, one entry per CDR3 protein. The sample has roughly 150,000 distinct CDR3 sequences, about a sixth seen once. With 0 bases clipped from V and 6 bases from J, the junction kept 6 bases outside the gene matches. The CDR3 runs 15 residues. From germline, CDR1 is SGHVS and CDR2 FNYEAQ. The TCR was taken from a human donor in good health (CMV status not recorded). Some clones in this sample may be carry-over from other donors' samples. Sample: CD8+ T cells from PBMCs. The chain combines TRBV7-6 with TRBJ2-7, with 9 bases that match TRBD2. The DNA for the CDR3 is TGTGCCAGCAGCTTAGCTAGCGGGAGAAATAGCGAGCAGTACTTC. Protein product: CASSLASGRNSEQYF.